This is a list of T cell receptor beta chains from one sample in a study of blood T cells in healthy people across ages. TCRdb passed the 5' RACE reads through MiXCR, listing each CDR3 protein once. The data show fewer than 1,200,000 distinct CDR3 sequences, with approximately 25% seen just once and less than 0.75% held by the top ten. These data are also associated with another study on T cells of mothers and their children.

Source material: blood. Receptor source: a girl aged 2 to 10 in good health. CDR3s include the opening cysteine and the closing phenylalanine or tryptophan. D genes are given only for firm matches. Size values are once, few and many counts, or a class for expanded clones, and some rows have none.

D gene: .
J gene: TRBJ2-5
V gene: TRBV6-1
clone size: few
CDR3 DNA: TGTGCCAGCAGTGAACCCGGACACATTGAGACCCAGTACTTC
CDR3 protein: CASSEPGHIETQYF

D gene: .
J gene: TRBJ1-1
V gene: TRBV7-3
clone size: .
CDR3 DNA: TGTGCCAGCAGCAAATTACAGGGTTTGGGGATGAACACTGAAGCTTTCTTT
CDR3 protein: CASSKLQGLGMNTEAFF

D gene: .
J gene: TRBJ1-5
V gene: TRBV19
clone size: .
CDR3 DNA: TGTGCCAGTAGTGGGTGGGGGGCAAGCAATCAGCCCCAGCATTTT
CDR3 protein: CASSGWGASNQPQHF

D gene: .
J gene: TRBJ2-1
V gene: TRBV7-9
clone size: .
CDR3 DNA: TGTGCCAGCAGCACTAGGGAGTGGTCCTACAATGAGCAGTTCTTC
CDR3 protein: CASSTREWSYNEQFF

D gene: .
J gene: TRBJ1-1
V gene: TRBV5-1
clone size: few
CDR3 DNA: TGCGCCAGCAGCTTGACAGTCGCAACAACTGAAGCTTTCTTT
CDR3 protein: CASSLTVATTEAFF

D gene: .
J gene: TRBJ2-7
V gene: TRBV7-2
clone size: .
CDR3 DNA: TGTGCCAGCAGGGCCCGAGGGGGGTCGGCGGGCGAGCAGTACTTC
CDR3 protein: CASRARGGSAGEQYF

D gene: TRBD2
J gene: TRBJ2-6
V gene: TRBV4-1
clone size: .
CDR3 DNA: TGCGCCAGCAGTGGGGGGGGAGTTACGGCCAACGTCCTGACTTTC
CDR3 protein: CASSGGGVTANVLTF

D gene: TRBD2
J gene: TRBJ2-1
V gene: TRBV20-1
clone size: few
CDR3 DNA: TGCAGTGCTAGAGGGGGGAGCTGGAGGGAGGGCTACAATGAGCAGTTCTTC
CDR3 protein: CSARGGSWREGYNEQFF

D gene: .
J gene: TRBJ2-1
V gene: TRBV6-5
clone size: .
CDR3 DNA: TGTGCCAGCAGTTACAACGATGGGGAATACAATGAGCAGTTCTTC
CDR3 protein: CASSYNDGEYNEQFF

D gene: .
J gene: TRBJ1-2
V gene: TRBV20-1
clone size: .
CDR3 DNA: TGCAGTGCTCGAGGGAGGTGGGACGGCTACACCTTC
CDR3 protein: CSARGRWDGYTF

D gene: TRBD2
J gene: TRBJ2-7
V gene: TRBV7-2
clone size: few
CDR3 DNA: TGTGCCAGCAGCGCCCGGATATCTAGCGGGAGGTACGAGCAGTACTTC
CDR3 protein: CASSARISSGRYEQYF

D gene: .
J gene: TRBJ2-1
V gene: TRBV20-1
clone size: .
CDR3 DNA: TGCAGTGCTAGAGTTAGGCTAGGAGACTCCTACAGTGAGCAGTTCTTC
CDR3 protein: CSARVRLGDSYSEQFF

D gene: .
J gene: TRBJ2-7
V gene: TRBV27
clone size: .
CDR3 DNA: TGTGCCAGCAGTCCCAATACAGGGTTAACCCCCTACGAGCAGTACTTC
CDR3 protein: CASSPNTGLTPYEQYF

D gene: .
J gene: TRBJ2-7
V gene: TRBV28
clone size: .
CDR3 DNA: TGTGCCAGCAGTTTCAGTAGTACCTACGAGCAGTACTTC
CDR3 protein: CASSFSSTYEQYF

D gene: .
J gene: TRBJ2-2
V gene: TRBV6-1
clone size: .
CDR3 DNA: TGTGCCAGCAGTGAGCTGTTTTCTGGCGGGGAGCTGTTTTTT
CDR3 protein: CASSELFSGGELFF

D gene: .
J gene: TRBJ2-2
V gene: TRBV5-1
clone size: .
CDR3 DNA: TGCGCCAGCAGCTTAGAACCGCAAATGAACACCGGGGAGCTGTTTTTT
CDR3 protein: CASSLEPQMNTGELFF

D gene: .
J gene: TRBJ1-2
V gene: TRBV6-2/TRBV6-3
clone size: few
CDR3 DNA: TGTGCCAGCAGTTACGAGATTGTTGGTGGCTACACCTTC
CDR3 protein: CASSYEIVGGYTF

D gene: TRBD2
J gene: TRBJ2-5
V gene: TRBV4-2
clone size: .
CDR3 DNA: TGTGCCAGCAGCTTGTGGAGCGGGGGGGCATTTGAGACCCAGTACTTC
CDR3 protein: CASSLWSGGAFETQYF

D gene: .
J gene: TRBJ1-1
V gene: TRBV24-1
clone size: .
CDR3 DNA: TGTACCACCAGTGATTTGGGGAACACTGAAGCTTTCTTT
CDR3 protein: CTTSDLGNTEAFF

D gene: .
J gene: TRBJ2-2
V gene: TRBV7-9
clone size: many
CDR3 DNA: TGTGCCAGCAGCGCCGCATGGGGGGAGCTGTTTTTT
CDR3 protein: CASSAAWGELFF

D gene: TRBD2
J gene: TRBJ2-5
V gene: TRBV29-1
clone size: few
CDR3 DNA: TGCAGCGTTGAACTTCAAGCGGGAGGGGAGGATTGGGAGACCCAGTACTTC
CDR3 protein: CSVELQAGGEDWETQYF

D gene: TRBD2
J gene: TRBJ2-1
V gene: TRBV7-3
clone size: .
CDR3 DNA: TGTGCCAGCAGCACCGACCCACTAGCGGGGAACAATGAGCAGTTCTTC
CDR3 protein: CASSTDPLAGNNEQFF

D gene: .
J gene: TRBJ1-6
V gene: TRBV13
clone size: many
CDR3 DNA: TGTGCCAGCAGCACCGGGAATTCACCCCTCCACTTT
CDR3 protein: CASSTGNSPLHF

D gene: TRBD2
J gene: TRBJ2-5
V gene: TRBV5-1
clone size: many
CDR3 DNA: TGCGCCAGCAGCGCGCCTAGCGGGGGGGCCGAAGAGACCCAGTACTTC
CDR3 protein: CASSAPSGGAEETQYF

D gene: .
J gene: TRBJ2-4
V gene: TRBV18
clone size: .
CDR3 DNA: TGTGCCAGCTCACCCCCTCACGTTAGAGCCAAAAACATTCAGTACTTC
CDR3 protein: CASSPPHVRAKNIQYF

D gene: .
J gene: TRBJ2-5
V gene: TRBV7-8
clone size: .
CDR3 DNA: TGTGCCAGCAGCTTTTGGCTAGCAGTACACCAAGAGACCCAGTACTTC
CDR3 protein: CASSFWLAVHQETQYF

D gene: TRBD1
J gene: TRBJ2-5
V gene: TRBV6-2/TRBV6-3
clone size: .
CDR3 DNA: TGTGCCAGCAGTTACGGTGACAGGGTCGGAAAGACCCAGTACTTC
CDR3 protein: CASSYGDRVGKTQYF

D gene: .
J gene: TRBJ2-5
V gene: TRBV7-2
clone size: .
CDR3 DNA: TGTGCCAGCAGCCACCGGATTTCTTTGGAGACCCAGTACTTC
CDR3 protein: CASSHRISLETQYF

D gene: TRBD2
J gene: TRBJ2-3
V gene: TRBV7-2
clone size: .
CDR3 DNA: TGTGCCAGCAGCTTAGGAGCAAAGGCGGGGGGGCGAAAAGATACGCAGTATTTT
CDR3 protein: CASSLGAKAGGRKDTQYF

D gene: TRBD2
J gene: TRBJ2-1
V gene: TRBV12-3/TRBV12-4
clone size: few
CDR3 DNA: TGTGCCAGCAGTTTATTCGGCGGGGGGACATACAATGAGCAGTTCTTC
CDR3 protein: CASSLFGGGTYNEQFF

D gene: TRBD1
J gene: TRBJ1-4
V gene: TRBV6-6
clone size: few
CDR3 DNA: TGTGCCAGCAGCCCGCTCCGGGACAGTAATGAAAAACTGTTTTTT
CDR3 protein: CASSPLRDSNEKLFF

D gene: .
J gene: TRBJ2-3
V gene: TRBV12-3/TRBV12-4
clone size: .
CDR3 DNA: TGTGCCAGCAGCTTCAGTTGGGAGGGGGAGACAGATACGCAGTACTTT
CDR3 protein: CASSFSWEGETDTQYF